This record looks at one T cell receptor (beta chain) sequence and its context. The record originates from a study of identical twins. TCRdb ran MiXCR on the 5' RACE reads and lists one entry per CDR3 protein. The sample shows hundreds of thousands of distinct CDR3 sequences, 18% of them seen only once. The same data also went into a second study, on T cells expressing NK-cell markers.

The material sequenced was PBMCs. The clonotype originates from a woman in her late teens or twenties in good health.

The CDR3 reads CASSDSGNEQFF. The CDR3 DNA is TGTGCCAGCAGTGACTCCGGTAATGAGCAGTTCTTC. The chain employs TRBV6-4 and TRBJ2-1; D remains unclear. V lost 0 bases, J lost 7 bases, and 4 bases lay in between. The CDR3 loop spans 12 amino acids. In germline, CDR1 is MRHNA, CDR2 SNTAGT.